A single sample gave rise to the 32 T cell receptor beta chains below, sequenced in a study of shared clonotypes between healthy human individuals. Clones were read by immunoSEQ multiplex PCR, and TCRdb kept only the in-frame ones, dropping some. The data contain some 2.1 million clones, less than 95% of them singletons. Naive CD8 cells were CD45RO-negative, positively selected for CCR7, excluding terminally differentiated effector memory CD45RA+ cells. The sequenced material came from naive CD8+ T cells sorted from blood. The source of these receptors is a man between 18 and 35 years old in good health.

The table lists this clone with a few counts. This chain connects TRBV6-6 to TRBJ1-2; 8 bases are shared with TRBD1. The V gene's germline CDR1 is MNHNY and CDR2 SVGAGI (reference sequence). The CDR3 is 13 residues long. The ends lost 6 bases at V and 7 bases at J; junction bases unmatched: 7. The CDR3 spells CASRTGEGSGYTF. The CDR3 nucleotides are TGTGCCAGCAGGACAGGGGAAGGTAGTGGCTACACCTTC.

This clone is a singleton in its sample. The chain employs TRBV6-4 and TRBJ2-5; 8 bases are a match to TRBD1. V trimming: 5 bases; J trimming: 1 base; junction bases outside the gene matches: 12. Germline CDR1 and CDR2: MRHNA and SNTAGT. CDR3 length: 17 amino acids. The CDR3 coding sequence is TGTGCCAGCAGTTCTCTCCGGGACAGGTCTTCCCAAGAGACCCAGTACTTC. It specifies CASSSLRDRSSQETQYF.

Comments on this clone: Mismatch with germline at one junction end may stem from a read error. The chain is built from TRBV27 and TRBJ2-1, with 12 nucleotides matching TRBD2. The CDR3 is made up of 13 amino acids. Germline V gene data show CDR1 as MNHEY and CDR2 as SMNVEV (reference sequence). The CDR3 DNA sequence: TGTGCCAGCAGTTTAACTCGGACTAGCGGGGTGCTCTTC. Encoded protein: CASSLTRTSGVLF.

In regard to this clone: The sample contains more than one DNA sequence encoding this CDR3. The chain employs TRBV27 and TRBJ2-7; 11 bases are a match to TRBD1. After removal of 3 bases from V and 1 base from J, the junction contained 2 bases not matched to a gene. This CDR3 is 15 amino acids long. In germline, CDR1 is MNHEY, CDR2 SMNVEV (reference sequence). The chain's CDR3 is CASSFGTGGSYEQYF. CDR3 DNA: TGTGCCAGCAGTTTCGGGACAGGGGGTTCCTACGAGCAGTACTTC.

This clone was recorded a few times. The V call is TRBV30, the J call TRBJ2-3, with a tentative D call TRBD1 (6 bases). The CDR3 totals 13 residues. The V and J ends lost 4 bases and 5 bases respectively, with 13 bases between them. Germline CDR1 reads GTSNPN; CDR2 reads SVGIG (reference sequence). The DNA of the CDR3 is TGTGCCTGGAACGCAGGGGTTGGAGATACGCAGTATTTT. Translating it yields CAWNAGVGDTQYF.

This chain connects TRBV4-3 to TRBJ2-7, with 9 bases that match TRBD1. J gave up 2 bases and V 4 bases, and 12 bases lay outside the gene matches. The V gene's germline CDR1 is LGHNA and CDR2 YSLEER. This CDR3 comprises 17 residues. The DNA for the CDR3 is TGCGCCAGCAGCCCCGAATTGTGGGACAGGGATACCTACGAGCAGTACTTC. The encoded protein is CASSPELWDRDTYEQYF.

The genes are TRBV9 and TRBJ2-5; a weak D match, TRBD1 (6 bases). Trimming removed 3 bases from V and 0 bases from J, with 12 bases in between. The CDR3 contains 15 residues. Germline-derived CDR1 and CDR2 are SGDLS and YYNGEE. The CDR3 coding sequence is TGTGCCAGCAGCGGCCTACAGGGAGACCAAGAGACCCAGTACTTC. As protein: CASSGLQGDQETQYF.

The chain is built from TRBV6-5 and TRBJ2-7; no clear D gene. The CDR3 totals 13 residues. CDR1 is MNHEY, CDR2 SVGAGI, per germline. V was trimmed by 6 bases and J by 6 bases, leaving 15 bases between them. CDR3 amino acids: CASSPDERSEQYF. The CDR3 DNA is TGTGCCAGCAGCCCTGACGAGCGATCCGAGCAGTACTTC.

In DNA form, the CDR3 reads TGTGCCAGCAGTGAAGGTTTGGAGGGATTAGGAAACACCATATATTTT. Translation: CASSEGLEGLGNTIYF. The V call is TRBV6-1, the J call TRBJ1-3; the D is unclear. Trimming shortened V by 1 base and J by 4 bases, and 14 bases separated the two germline ends. The CDR3 contains 16 residues. CDR1 and CDR2 (germline): MNHNS, SASEGT.

The rearrangement joins TRBV13 to TRBJ1-6; D remains ambiguous. Germline V gives CDR1 PRHDT, CDR2 FYEKMQ (reference sequence). This CDR3 contains 17 residues. V was clipped by 5 bases and J by 1 base, with 15 bases between them. The CDR3 region has the DNA TGTGCCAGCAGCGCGGAAAGGGTCGGGTCCTATAATTCACCCCTCCACTTT. It codes for CASSAERVGSYNSPLHF.

The chain couples TRBV18 to TRBJ2-3; D remains unclear. Trimming removed 4 bases from V and 6 bases from J, with 11 bases in between. The germline V gene has CDR1 KGHSH and CDR2 LQKENI. This CDR3 region has 13 residues. CDR3 DNA: TGTGCCAGCTCACTAGCCCCCGGGGATACGCAGTATTTT. Translating gives CASSLAPGDTQYF.

The chain couples TRBV27 to TRBJ1-5; D unresolved. Trimming removed 2 bases from V and 7 bases from J, with 18 bases in between. In germline, CDR1 is MNHEY, CDR2 SMNVEV (reference sequence). This CDR3 has 16 residues. CDR3: CASSLIAGTGEQPQHF. The CDR3 DNA reads as TGTGCCAGCAGTTTAATCGCAGGAACCGGTGAGCAGCCCCAGCATTTT.

J is TRBJ1-2 and V is TRBV13, with no clear D. Germline loops: CDR1 PRHDT, CDR2 FYEKMQ (reference sequence). Trimming removed 8 bases from V and 6 bases from J, with 13 bases in between. CDR3 length: 12 residues. CDR3 protein: CASDGLEDGYTF. CDR3 nucleotides: TGTGCCAGCGATGGCCTGGAGGATGGCTACACCTTC.

The chain combines TRBV29-1 with TRBJ2-1; 8 bases map to TRBD2. The V segment lost 5 bases and the J segment 3 bases; nucleotides outside the gene matches: 9. The CDR3 length is 15 residues. Germline V gene data show CDR1 as SQVTM and CDR2 as ANQGSEA. DNA for the CDR3: TGCAGCGTTCCCCAGGGAGCGGGGGTCTACAATGAGCAGTTCTTC. This translates into CSVPQGAGVYNEQFF.

Points on this clone: Different DNA sequences within this sample yield the same CDR3. This chain links TRBV11-2 with TRBJ2-1; D is uncertain. CDR1 is SGHAT and CDR2 is FQNNGV in the germline V gene. V was clipped by 5 bases and J by 0 bases, with 8 bases between them. There are 14 residues in the CDR3. Written as DNA, the CDR3 is TGTGCCAGCAGCCCTCTGAGCTCCTACAATGAGCAGTTCTTC. It specifies CASSPLSSYNEQFF.

The V gene is TRBV28, the J gene TRBJ2-7, with TRBD1 identical over 8 bases. This CDR3 region has 12 residues. Per germline, CDR1 MDHEN and CDR2 SYDVKM. V trimming: 6 bases; J trimming: 6 bases; junction bases outside the gene matches: 4. The CDR3 loop reads CASRNDRGEQYF. The CDR3 coding sequence is TGTGCCAGCAGAAATGACAGGGGCGAGCAGTACTTC.

The J gene is TRBJ1-1, the V gene TRBV30; D is ambiguous. CDR3 size: 16 residues. Deletions cut 4 bases from V and 0 bases from J, with 18 bases between. Looked up from germline, CDR1 is GTSNPN and CDR2 is SVGIG (reference sequence). The CDR3: CAWNRLGQSLNTEAFF. The DNA for the CDR3 is TGTGCCTGGAATCGATTGGGTCAATCCCTGAACACTGAAGCTTTCTTT.

The gene calls are TRBV9 and TRBJ2-1, with D unresolved. Germline loops: CDR1 SGDLS, CDR2 YYNGEE. This CDR3 contains 14 residues. The V and J ends lost 4 bases and 0 bases respectively, with 8 bases between them. The CDR3 protein is CASSSQSSYNEQFF. In DNA, the CDR3 is TGTGCCAGCAGCTCACAAAGCTCCTACAATGAGCAGTTCTTC.

CDR3 in amino acids: CASSSDVGGMNTEAFF. CDR3 DNA: TGTGCCAGCAGCTCTGATGTTGGGGGGATGAACACTGAAGCTTTCTTT. J is TRBJ1-1 and V is TRBV5-4; weak D call: TRBD1 (5 bases). This CDR3 is built from 16 residues. V lost 3 bases, J lost 0 bases, and 15 bases lay in between. Germline V lookup: CDR1 SGHNT, CDR2 YYREEE (reference sequence).

The rearrangement uses TRBV13 and TRBJ2-7; possibly TRBD1 for D (5 bases). Germline V CDR1 and CDR2: PRHDT, FYEKMQ (reference sequence). Trimming pared 2 bases from V and 2 bases from J, leaving 13 bases between. There are 15 residues in the CDR3. In DNA, the CDR3 is TGTGCCAGCAGCTTATCAGGGATGGGGACCTACGAGCAGTACTTC. Protein: CASSLSGMGTYEQYF.

V usage is TRBV4-1 and J usage is TRBJ1-3; TRBD1 agrees at 9 bases. Trimming cost V 0 bases and J 6 bases; bases outside gene matches: 6. Looked up from germline, CDR1 is MGHRA and CDR2 is YSYEKL. This CDR3 has 16 amino acids. This chain's CDR3 is CASSQDFGTGLNTIYF. For the CDR3, the DNA is TGCGCCAGCAGCCAAGATTTCGGGACAGGGCTAAACACCATATATTTT.

The DNA for the CDR3 is TGTGCCAGCAGCCAAGACTCCCACACCGGGGAGCTGTTTTTT. It codes for CASSQDSHTGELFF. The chain recombines TRBV28 with TRBJ2-2; D remains ambiguous. Germline values: CDR1 MDHEN, CDR2 SYDVKM. The CDR3 runs 14 residues. Trimming pared 6 bases from V and 3 bases from J, leaving 11 bases between.

This clone was seen only once. The chain carries TRBV7-9 and TRBJ2-7; D is perhaps TRBD1 (6 bases). Germline V gene lookup returns CDR1 SEHNR and CDR2 FQNEAQ (reference sequence). The CDR3 covers 15 residues. Trimming pared 5 bases from V and 7 bases from J, leaving 21 bases between. CDR3 loop: CASSPPWGQVREQYF. The CDR3 bases are TGTGCCAGCAGCCCGCCGTGGGGGCAGGTGAGGGAGCAGTACTTC.

This chain joins TRBV19 and TRBJ2-7; D possibly corresponds to TRBD2 (5 bases). The V gene lost 3 bases and the J gene lost 9 bases, with 18 bases spanning the gap. This CDR3 has 14 residues. Per the germline V gene, CDR1 is LNHDA and CDR2 is SQIVND (reference sequence). CDR3 nucleotides: TGTGCCAGTAGTATCGGGGATAGTTTCGCCCGGCAGTACTTC. The encoded protein is CASSIGDSFARQYF. The whole variable domain, remainder taken from reference TRBV19 and TRBJ2-7, is DGGITQSPKYLFRKEGQNVTLSCEQNLNHDAMYWYRQDPGQGLRLIYYSQIVNDFQKGDIAEGYSVSREKKESFPLTVTSAQKNPTAFYLCASSIGDSFARQYFGPGTRLTVT.

The chain is built from TRBV14 and TRBJ1-2; D is ambiguous. V lost 0 bases and J 3 bases, leaving 8 bases between the germline ends. From germline, CDR1 is SGHDN and CDR2 FVKESK. The CDR3 extends over 14 amino acids. CDR3 protein: CASSQEGRYYGYTF. CDR3 nucleotides: TGTGCCAGCAGCCAAGAGGGCCGGTACTATGGCTACACCTTC.

With regard to this clone: At the DNA level, this CDR3 is encoded by other sequences in the same sample as well. The J gene is TRBJ2-7, the V gene TRBV4-1, with 7 bases aligning to TRBD1. This CDR3 spans 15 amino acids. Looked up from germline, CDR1 is MGHRA and CDR2 is YSYEKL. Trimming took 3 bases from V and 0 from J; bases not matched to a gene: 5. The CDR3 here is CASSHRQGSSYEQYF. CDR3 bases: TGCGCCAGCAGCCACCGACAGGGCAGCTCCTACGAGCAGTACTTC.

In DNA, the CDR3 is TGCAGCGCTGGACAGGGGGCGGTTAGCGGGAGGGCGATCCGCCAAGAGACCCAGTACTTC. Its protein product is CSAGQGAVSGRAIRQETQYF. The chain recombines TRBV29-1 with TRBJ2-5; tentatively, D is TRBD1 or TRBD2 (11 bases each). Trimming removed 7 bases at V and 1 base at J, with 34 bases between. The CDR3 has 20 residues. Germline-derived CDR1 and CDR2 are SQVTM and ANQGSEA.

J is TRBJ2-5 and V is TRBV5-6; D might be TRBD1 (6 bases). Germline V gene sequence: CDR1 SGHDT, CDR2 YYEEEE. V was pared by 1 base and J by 6 bases, with 10 bases between. This CDR3 is built from 13 residues. The CDR3, as DNA: TGTGCCAGCAGCTTGTTAGGGGGACAGACCCAGTACTTC. It specifies CASSLLGGQTQYF. The full variable domain, completed using reference TRBV5-6 and TRBJ2-5, is DAGVTQSPTHLIKTRGQQVTLRCSPKSGHDTVSWYQQALGQGPQFIFQYYEEEERQRGNFPDRFSGHQFPNYSSELNVNALLLGDSALYLCASSLLGGQTQYFGPGTRLLVL.

This chain joins TRBV4-3 and TRBJ2-7; 11 bases line up with TRBD1. The CDR3 contains 13 residues. V trimming: 5 bases; J trimming: 5 bases; junction bases outside the gene matches: 2. Germline CDR1 LGHNA, CDR2 YSLEER. CDR3 protein: CASSGTGGNEQYF. For the CDR3, the DNA is TGCGCCAGCAGCGGGACAGGGGGTAACGAGCAGTACTTC.

This clone came up once. The chain is built from TRBV7-2 and TRBJ2-1; TRBD2 agrees at 7 bases. Germline V CDR1 and CDR2: SGHTA, FQGNSA. V shed 5 bases, J shed 0 bases, and the junction held 7 bases outside the gene matches. This CDR3 is built from 16 residues. The CDR3 sequence: CASSQPLADSYNEQFF. CDR3 DNA: TGTGCCAGCAGCCAGCCTCTAGCGGACTCCTACAATGAGCAGTTCTTC.

For this clone: This sample includes further DNA sequences coding for the same CDR3. The chain combines TRBV28 with TRBJ2-2, with unresolved D. The germline gives CDR1 MDHEN, CDR2 SYDVKM. Trimming shortened V by 6 bases and J by 2 bases, and 10 bases separated the two germline ends. This CDR3 is 14 amino acids long. As DNA, the CDR3 is TGTGCCAGCAGCCTGACGGGTAACACCGGGGAGCTGTTTTTT. Translating it yields CASSLTGNTGELFF.

J is TRBJ2-3 and V is TRBV28, with TRBD1 matching over 9 bases. Germline V gene lookup returns CDR1 MDHEN and CDR2 SYDVKM. CDR3 length equals 15 residues. V trimming: 4 bases; J trimming: 6 bases; junction bases outside the gene matches: 8. This chain's CDR3 is CASSWTGDGGDTQYF. Written as DNA, the CDR3 is TGTGCCAGCAGTTGGACAGGGGACGGTGGGGATACGCAGTATTTT. The full variable domain, its missing parts supplied by reference TRBV28 and TRBJ2-3, is DVKVTQSSRYLVKRTGEKVFLECVQDMDHENMFWYRQDPGLGLRLIYFSYDVKMKEKGDIPEGYSVSREKKERFSLILESASTNQTSMYLCASSWTGDGGDTQYFGPGTRLTVL.